What follows are 26 T cell receptor beta chains derived from one specimen sequenced in a study of T cell repertoires in cytomegalovirus infection. For these TCRs, the target antigens are not known. MiXCR was run by TCRdb on the reads, yielding one entry per CDR3 protein. The profile shows tens of thousands of distinct CDR3 sequences, 20% to 30% of them singletons. The material sequenced was CD8+ T cells from cultured PBMCs, taken from culture after CMV antigen stimulation. The receptor source for this set is a human donor in good health (CMV status not recorded). Some clones in this sample may be carry-over from other donors' samples.

This clonotype was counted only a few times. The chain links TRBV3-1 to TRBJ2-7, with 8 bases identical to TRBD2. The J segment lost 6 bases and the V segment lost 4 bases, leaving 5 bases of the junction unmatched. The CDR3 runs 13 residues. In germline, CDR1 is LGHDT, CDR2 YNNKEL (reference sequence). The CDR3 protein is CASSPGLVGEQYF. Written as DNA, the CDR3 is TGTGCCAGCAGCCCGGGACTAGTCGGCGAGCAGTACTTC.

The CDR3 bases are TGTGCCAGCAGGGAGGAAGATTCCTACGAGCAGTACTTC. It is translated as CASREEDSYEQYF. This chain connects TRBV6-2 or TRBV6-3 to TRBJ2-7; D may be TRBD2 (5 bases). Per germline, CDR1 MNHEY and CDR2 SVGEGT. The CDR3 runs to 13 residues. Deletions cut 6 bases from V and 1 base from J, with 10 bases between.

The V and J genes are TRBV7-7 and TRBJ2-5; D possibly corresponds to TRBD2 (7 bases). The germline V gene encodes CDR1 SSHAT and CDR2 FNYEAQ (reference sequence). V was trimmed by 1 base and J by 7 bases, leaving 16 bases between them. The CDR3 spans 15 residues. This chain's CDR3 is CASSLGRGGKATQYF. The CDR3 nucleotides read TGTGCCAGCAGCTTAGGGAGGGGGGGGAAGGCGACCCAGTACTTC.

This clonotype showed up just a few times. The chain links TRBV5-5 to TRBJ2-1; D gene uncertain. The CDR3 totals 15 residues. Looked up from germline, CDR1 is SGHKS and CDR2 is YYEKEE (reference sequence). V lost 0 bases and J 0 bases, leaving 7 bases between the germline ends. The CDR3 bases are TGTGCCAGCAGCTTGGTGGGGAACTCCTACAATGAGCAGTTCTTC. Encoded protein: CASSLVGNSYNEQFF.

The chain is built from TRBV7-9 and TRBJ1-2; D unresolved. CDR1 and CDR2 from the germline V gene are SEHNR and FQNEAQ (reference sequence). The germline V and J ends were trimmed by 1 base and 8 bases, with 14 bases remaining between them. The CDR3 totals 14 residues. Here the CDR3 reads CASSLGDNIWGYTF. CDR3 nucleotides: TGTGCCAGCAGCTTAGGGGATAATATTTGGGGCTACACCTTC.

This clonotype appeared a few times. The chain recombines TRBV7-9 with TRBJ2-5; D possibly corresponds to TRBD2 (5 bases). CDR3 length: 15 residues. From germline, CDR1 is SEHNR and CDR2 FQNEAQ (reference sequence). V was pared by 1 base and J by 2 bases, with 11 bases between. The CDR3 DNA follows: TGTGCCAGCAGCTTAGGAATAGCGTCTCAAGAGACCCAGTACTTC. This codes for CASSLGIASQETQYF. The full variable domain, in which reference TRBV7-9 and TRBJ2-5 provide the parts outside the CDR3, is DTGVSQNPRHKITKRGQNVTFRCDPISEHNRLYWYRQTLGQGPEFLTYFQNEAQLEKSRLLSDRFSAERPKGSFSTLEIQRTEQGDSAMYLCASSLGIASQETQYFGPGTRLLVL.

The chain employs TRBV4-3 and TRBJ2-7; D remains unclear. Looked up from germline, CDR1 is LGHNA and CDR2 is YSLEER. V lost 0 bases and J lost 5, with 14 bases in between. This CDR3 spans 15 amino acids. The CDR3 DNA sequence: TGCGCCAGCAGCCAAGACCGGAAGACGACCAACGAGCAGTACTTC. Translation: CASSQDRKTTNEQYF.

This clonotype showed up many times. V usage is TRBV7-9 and J usage is TRBJ1-1, with D perhaps TRBD1 (6 bases). Germline assignment: CDR1 SEHNR and CDR2 FQNEAQ (reference sequence). V dropped 6 bases and J dropped 2 bases, with 13 bases sitting between them. The CDR3 is 14 amino acids. The CDR3 coding sequence is TGTGCCAGCAGGGAGGGGGAAGGAAACACTGAAGCTTTCTTT. The encoded protein is CASREGEGNTEAFF. Based on the CDR3 plus reference TRBV7-9 and TRBJ1-1, the full variable domain is DTGVSQNPRHKITKRGQNVTFRCDPISEHNRLYWYRQTLGQGPEFLTYFQNEAQLEKSRLLSDRFSAERPKGSFSTLEIQRTEQGDSAMYLCASREGEGNTEAFFGQGTRLTVV.

This clonotype was found many times. The genes are TRBV4-1 and TRBJ2-1, with D possibly TRBD2 on 6 matching bases. The CDR3 extends over 18 amino acids. Trimming cost V 6 bases and J 3 bases, with 24 bases left between them. Germline CDR1 MGHRA, CDR2 YSYEKL. This chain's CDR3 is CASRMASVNGLDYNEQFF. In DNA, the CDR3 is TGCGCCAGCAGGATGGCTAGCGTTAACGGCTTGGACTACAATGAGCAGTTCTTC.

The chain recombines TRBV27 with TRBJ2-7; TRBD2 matches at 10 bases. CDR3 size: 16 residues. Germline CDR1 is MNHEY and CDR2 is SMNVEV (reference sequence). Unmatched junction bases numbered 2, after V lost 0 bases and J lost 0 bases. The CDR3 nucleotides are TGTGCCAGCAGTTTATCCCGGACTAGCGGCTCCTACGAGCAGTACTTC. Translated: CASSLSRTSGSYEQYF.

The chain combines TRBV4-1 with TRBJ1-1, with 12 bases aligning to TRBD1. V lost 0 bases and J lost 10; bases outside the gene matches: 15. The germline V gene has CDR1 MGHRA and CDR2 YSYEKL. The CDR3 sequence is 18 residues long. The CDR3 spells CASSQDPGQGAPGVSAFF. CDR3 coding DNA: TGCGCCAGCAGCCAAGATCCGGGACAGGGGGCGCCTGGTGTGTCAGCTTTCTTT.

This clonotype has at least ten counts. Here the CDR3 DNA reads TGTGCCAGCAGCAGAACAGGGAACGAGCAGTACTTC. Translated, it gives CASSRTGNEQYF. The rearrangement joins TRBV7-2 to TRBJ2-7; weak D call: TRBD1 (6 bases). The germline V and J ends were trimmed by 5 bases and 5 bases, with 10 bases remaining between them. The CDR3 runs 12 residues. In germline, CDR1 is SGHTA, CDR2 FQGNSA.

V usage is TRBV11-3 and J usage is TRBJ1-6, with D possibly matching TRBD1 (5 bases). The CDR3 is 12 residues long. The V end was cut by 1 base, the J end by 13 bases, with 8 bases between. CDR1 SGHNT and CDR2 YENEEA come from the germline V gene. CDR3 bases: TGTGCCAGCAGCTTAGGGGACGGGCCCCTCCACTTT. Its protein product is CASSLGDGPLHF.

This clonotype was counted a few times. The chain has TRBV6-2 or TRBV6-3 and TRBJ1-5; D possibly corresponds to TRBD1 (6 bases). In germline, CDR1 is MNHEY, CDR2 SVGEGT. CDR3 length: 14 amino acids. V was trimmed by 6 bases and J by 6 bases, leaving 15 bases between them. The CDR3 spells CASRDGQYLQPQHF. CDR3 DNA sequence: TGTGCCAGCAGAGACGGACAGTACCTTCAGCCCCAGCATTTT.

V gene TRBV28 combines with J gene TRBJ2-5; D may be TRBD1 or TRBD2 (7 bases each). Germline lookup yields CDR1 MDHEN and CDR2 SYDVKM. Trimming took 5 bases from V and 5 from J, leaving 15 bases between them. The CDR3 consists of 14 residues. The CDR3 DNA follows: TGTGCCAGCAGTCCGGGGAGGGGGCGGGAGACCCAGTACTTC. It is translated as CASSPGRGRETQYF. The complete variable domain, with remaining parts taken from reference TRBV28 and TRBJ2-5, reads DVKVTQSSRYLVKRTGEKVFLECVQDMDHENMFWYRQDPGLGLRLIYFSYDVKMKEKGDIPEGYSVSREKKERFSLILESASTNQTSMYLCASSPGRGRETQYFGPGTRLLVL.

The genes are TRBV15 and TRBJ1-4; a weak D match, TRBD1 (6 bases). The CDR3 runs to 15 residues. Trimming cost V 0 bases and J 7 bases, with 12 bases left between them. The germline gives CDR1 LNHNV, CDR2 YYDKDF (reference sequence). This CDR3 reads CATSRDRQGTEKLFF. The CDR3 DNA sequence: TGTGCCACCAGCAGAGATCGTCAGGGGACTGAAAAACTGTTTTTT.

This clonotype turned up a few times. The rearrangement uses TRBV3-1 and TRBJ1-3; 9 positions match TRBD1. The CDR3 runs 13 residues. Germline CDR1 is LGHDT and CDR2 is YNNKEL (reference sequence). V was clipped by 10 bases and J by 7 bases; unmatched bases: 8. CDR3 in amino acids: CATLDRGYNTIYF. CDR3 bases: TGTGCCACCCTGGACAGGGGATACAACACCATATATTTT.

This chain uses TRBV2 with TRBJ2-2; TRBD2 agrees at 9 bases. Trimming cost V 6 bases and J 5 bases; bases outside gene matches: 10. This CDR3 comprises 16 residues. The germline V gene has CDR1 SNHLY and CDR2 FYNNEI. In nucleotides, the CDR3 is TGTGCCAGCAGCTGGGGACTAGCAAAGGGGACCGGGGAGCTGTTTTTT. Its translation is CASSWGLAKGTGELFF.

The chain has TRBV15 and TRBJ2-1, with 11 bases fitting TRBD2. The germline V gene encodes CDR1 LNHNV and CDR2 YYDKDF (reference sequence). The CDR3 extends over 19 amino acids. V shed 3 bases and J 2 bases; nucleotides not matched to a gene: 12. DNA of the CDR3: TGTGCCACCAGCAGCGCACTACCTCTAGCGGGAGGTCCCTACAATGAGCAGTTCTTC. Protein product: CATSSALPLAGGPYNEQFF.

This clonotype was counted between two and nine times. V gene TRBV12-3 or TRBV12-4 combines with J gene TRBJ2-7; TRBD1 matches 8 bases. There are 14 residues in the CDR3. Germline trimming cut 2 bases from V and 3 bases from J; bases unmatched to any gene: 3. CDR3 in DNA: TGTGCCAGCAGTTTATCTACAGGGGGCTACGAGCAGTACTTC. Its protein is CASSLSTGGYEQYF.

The rearrangement links TRBV19 to TRBJ2-1; 9 bases align to TRBD2. Germline V gives CDR1 LNHDA, CDR2 SQIVND (reference sequence). The CDR3 extends over 13 amino acids. Germline trimming cut 5 bases from V and 9 bases from J; bases unmatched to any gene: 5. The CDR3 loop is CASSAGTSLEQFF. In nucleotides, the CDR3 is TGTGCCAGTAGTGCCGGGACTAGCCTTGAGCAGTTCTTC.

This clonotype was seen many times. V and J are TRBV7-8 and TRBJ1-1; no clear D gene. Trimming took off 8 bases at V and 0 bases at J, with 16 bases between the two ends. Germline assignment: CDR1 SGHVS and CDR2 FQNEAQ. The CDR3 runs 15 residues. The CDR3 is CASQSEEGLNTEAFF. The CDR3 nucleotides are TGTGCCAGCCAATCCGAGGAAGGGTTGAACACTGAAGCTTTCTTT.

The rearrangement uses TRBV2 and TRBJ2-1, with 8 bases aligning to TRBD1. Germline assignment: CDR1 SNHLY and CDR2 FYNNEI. With 8 bases clipped from V and 8 bases from J, the junction kept 11 bases outside the gene matches. This CDR3 contains 14 residues. The CDR3 nucleotides are TGTGCCAGCGAAGGACAGGGTTGGACCGATGAGCAGTTCTTC. It codes for CASEGQGWTDEQFF.

This chain uses TRBV7-8 with TRBJ1-4; no clear D. Trimming removed 3 bases at V and 2 bases at J, with 10 bases between. Germline CDR1 reads SGHVS; CDR2 reads FQNEAQ. The CDR3 has 15 amino acids. The CDR3 is CASSFTHPTNEKLFF. The DNA of the CDR3 is TGTGCCAGCAGCTTCACCCACCCCACTAATGAAAAACTGTTTTTT.

This clonotype turned up a few times. This chain links TRBV5-1 with TRBJ2-2; either TRBD1 or TRBD2 may supply D (6 bases each). The CDR3 is made up of 15 amino acids. Germline-derived CDR1 and CDR2 are SGHRS and YFSETQ. The ends were cut back, 1 base at V and 1 base at J, with 8 bases in the middle. CDR3 sequence reads: CASSLRGENTGELFF. Written as DNA, the CDR3 is TGCGCCAGCAGCTTGAGGGGGGAGAACACCGGGGAGCTGTTTTTT.

Many counts were recorded for this clonotype. This rearrangement joins TRBV12-3 or TRBV12-4 to TRBJ1-1; 7 bases match TRBD1. Trimming at V came to 5 bases and at J to 3 bases, leaving 12 bases not matched to a gene. CDR3 length equals 16 residues. DNA of the CDR3: TGTGCCAGCAGTGCCTCCGGGACAGAGCGATACACTGAAGCTTTCTTT. It yields the protein CASSASGTERYTEAFF.